Shown below are 10 T cell receptor beta chains from a single sample sequenced in a study of cytomegalovirus exposure and HLA in healthy donors. With 60 Vbeta and 13 Jbeta primers, the PCR was carried out. Sequenced by immunoSEQ multiplex PCR; TCRdb stores in-frame clones only, minus some. The data show around 91,000 clones, with over 75% seen just once and about 4.4% held by the top ten. Sequences were obtained from PBMCs. The receptor set was obtained from a male donor in good health and CMV-seropositive.

The J gene is TRBJ1-2, the V gene TRBV7-9; TRBD1 might be the D (6 bases). Trimming shortened V by 5 bases and J by 6 bases, and 10 bases separated the two germline ends. This CDR3 has 12 amino acids. Germline loops: CDR1 SEHNR, CDR2 FQNEAQ (reference sequence). CDR3 DNA: TGTGCCAGCAGCCGGGGGGGCGATGGCTACACCTTC. Its translation: CASSRGGDGYTF.

This clone was seen only a few times. The chain recombines TRBV4-1 with TRBJ1-1; 10 nucleotides align to TRBD1. This CDR3 has 16 amino acids. V was pared by 2 bases and J by 3 bases, with 6 bases of the junction left unmatched. Germline CDR1 and CDR2: MGHRA and YSYEKL. CDR3 amino acids: CASSQTPDRGDTEAFF. The CDR3 coding sequence is TGCGCCAGCAGCCAAACCCCGGACAGGGGGGACACTGAAGCTTTCTTT.

The chain links TRBV28 to TRBJ1-5; possibly TRBD1 for D (6 bases). This CDR3 contains 16 residues. Trimming stripped 6 bases from V and 4 bases from J, with 19 bases between. The germline V gene has CDR1 MDHEN and CDR2 SYDVKM. The DNA of the CDR3 is TGTGCCAGCAGACCCGGACAGCTGCTTCAAAATCAGCCCCAGCATTTT. As protein: CASRPGQLLQNQPQHF.

The V call is TRBV13, the J call TRBJ1-2; 7 bases map to TRBD1. With V trimmed by 4 bases and J by 5 bases, 7 bases remained unmatched. The germline gives CDR1 PRHDT, CDR2 FYEKMQ (reference sequence). This CDR3 is 14 amino acids long. CDR3 bases: TGTGCCAGCAGCTCTTTGGGACAGTTTTATGGCTACACCTTC. This translates into CASSSLGQFYGYTF.

The CDR3 region has the DNA TGTGCCAGCAGCCCCTTTACAGGTGGGGCTGGCTATGGCTACACCTTC. Its translation is CASSPFTGGAGYGYTF. The chain combines TRBV9 with TRBJ1-2; tentative D call: TRBD1 (5 bases). Deletions cut 4 bases from V and 4 bases from J, with 20 bases between. There are 16 residues in the CDR3. The germline V gene has CDR1 SGDLS and CDR2 YYNGEE.

This clone was observed a single time. The chain combines TRBV11-1 with TRBJ2-5; the match to TRBD2 covers 10 bases. CDR1 is SGHAT, CDR2 FQDESV, per germline (reference sequence). The CDR3 is 16 residues long. V dropped 4 bases and J dropped 3; count of bases not matched to a gene: 8. The CDR3 reads CASSSASAGGKETQYF. For the CDR3, the DNA is TGTGCCAGCAGCTCAGCTTCAGCGGGGGGGAAAGAGACCCAGTACTTC.

The genes are TRBV5-1 and TRBJ2-5; 9 nucleotides line up with TRBD1. The germline V gene has CDR1 SGHRS and CDR2 YFSETQ. The CDR3 covers 15 residues. V lost 0 bases and J lost 3; bases outside the gene matches: 3. DNA of the CDR3: TGCGCCAGCAGCTTGGTGGGGACAGGGAAAGAGACCCAGTACTTC. Protein: CASSLVGTGKETQYF.

The CDR3 is CASSFGDRVNTEAFF. CDR3 DNA: TGCGCCAGCAGCTTCGGGGACAGGGTGAACACTGAAGCTTTCTTT. This chain uses TRBV5-1 with TRBJ1-1; 9 bases match TRBD1. CDR1 is SGHRS and CDR2 is YFSETQ in the germline V gene. Trimming at V came to 2 bases and at J to 0 bases, leaving 2 bases not matched to a gene. This CDR3 has 15 residues.

This rearrangement joins TRBV30 to TRBJ1-2; weak D call: TRBD1 (6 bases). This CDR3 has 12 residues. Germline CDR1 GTSNPN, CDR2 SVGIG (reference sequence). Trimming pared 0 bases from V and 7 bases from J, leaving 9 bases between. For the CDR3, the DNA is TGTGCCTGGAGTGTGGGGGCACTTGGCTACACCTTC. Translated: CAWSVGALGYTF.

The chain joins TRBV5-1 to TRBJ2-1, with D possibly TRBD2 on 6 matching bases. V was clipped by 4 bases and J by 5 bases, with 16 bases between them. This CDR3 is built from 15 residues. Looked up from germline, CDR1 is SGHRS and CDR2 is YFSETQ. CDR3 DNA sequence: TGCGCCAGCAGCGCGTACTATGGGGGGAACAATGAGCAGTTCTTC. Its protein is CASSAYYGGNNEQFF.